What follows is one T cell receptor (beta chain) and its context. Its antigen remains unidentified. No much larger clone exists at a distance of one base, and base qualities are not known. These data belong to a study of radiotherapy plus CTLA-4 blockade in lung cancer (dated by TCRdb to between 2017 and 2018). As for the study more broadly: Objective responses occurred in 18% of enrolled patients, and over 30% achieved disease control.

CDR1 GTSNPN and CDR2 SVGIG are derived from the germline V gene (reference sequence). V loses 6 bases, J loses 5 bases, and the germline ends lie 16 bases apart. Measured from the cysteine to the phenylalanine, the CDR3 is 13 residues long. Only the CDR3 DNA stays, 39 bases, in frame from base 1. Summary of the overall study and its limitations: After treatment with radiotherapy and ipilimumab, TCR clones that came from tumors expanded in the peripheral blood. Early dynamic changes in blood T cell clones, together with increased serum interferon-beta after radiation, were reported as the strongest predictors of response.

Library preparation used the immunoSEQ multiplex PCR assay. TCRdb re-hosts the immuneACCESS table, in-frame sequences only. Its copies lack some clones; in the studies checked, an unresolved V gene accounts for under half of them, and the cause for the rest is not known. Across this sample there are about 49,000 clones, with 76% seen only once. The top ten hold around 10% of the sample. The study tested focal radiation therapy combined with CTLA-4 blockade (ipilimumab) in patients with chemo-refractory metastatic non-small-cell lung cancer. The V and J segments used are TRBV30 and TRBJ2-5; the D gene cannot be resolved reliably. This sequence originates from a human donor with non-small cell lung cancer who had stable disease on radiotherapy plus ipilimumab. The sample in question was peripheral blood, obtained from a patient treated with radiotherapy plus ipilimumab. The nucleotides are TGTGCCTGTCGATCCCCTTCCCTGGAGACCCAGTACTTC. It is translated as CACRSPSLETQYF.